The 18 T cell receptor beta chains below were found in one sample sequenced in a study of blood T cell repertoires in COVID-19. Profiled with immunoSEQ multiplex PCR; TCRdb holds only in-frame clones, not every one. The top ten hold 8.5% to 10% of the sample, which has around 59,000 clones, under 80% seen once. The sample taken for sequencing was peripheral blood. These receptors were collected from a human donor in a cohort sampled during active COVID-19.

The V gene is TRBV6-5, the J gene TRBJ1-1; D is unresolved. There are 13 residues in the CDR3. Between the trimmed V and J ends, which lost 7 bases and 4 bases, there was a span of 13 bases. Germline values: CDR1 MNHEY, CDR2 SVGAGI. This chain's CDR3 is CASTRGGGTEAFF. CDR3 DNA: TGTGCCAGCACACGGGGAGGAGGCACTGAAGCTTTCTTT.

The gene calls are TRBV28 and TRBJ1-3; 7 bases align to TRBD1. This CDR3 is 16 amino acids long. V shed 2 bases, J shed 0 bases, and the junction held 4 bases outside the gene matches. Germline CDR1 reads MDHEN; CDR2 reads SYDVKM. The DNA of the CDR3 is TGTGCCAGCAGTTTACAGGGGGACTTCTCTGGAAACACCATATATTTT. Translation: CASSLQGDFSGNTIYF.

This chain joins TRBV28 and TRBJ2-7, with 15 bases that match TRBD2. Germline CDR1 MDHEN, CDR2 SYDVKM. J gave up 7 bases and V 5 bases, and 6 bases lay outside the gene matches. This CDR3 region has 15 residues. DNA of the CDR3: TGTGCCAGCAGTCTGGGACTAGCGGGAGGTCGTGAGCAGTACTTC. This gives the protein CASSLGLAGGREQYF.

The chain is built from TRBV7-2 and TRBJ2-2; D is possibly TRBD2 (5 bases). The CDR3 is 14 residues long. From germline, CDR1 is SGHTA and CDR2 FQGNSA. Trimming took off 6 bases at V and 2 bases at J, with 10 bases between the two ends. In nucleotides, the CDR3 is TGTGCCAGCAGGGCGGGCCAAAACACCGGGGAGCTGTTTTTT. Protein: CASRAGQNTGELFF.

This clone was counted once. The genes are TRBV5-4 and TRBJ2-2, with no clear D. Germline V gene data show CDR1 as SGHNT and CDR2 as YYREEE (reference sequence). This CDR3 region has 14 residues. V lost 4 bases and J lost 0, with 7 bases in between. The CDR3 spells CASSPYSNTGELFF. In nucleotides, the CDR3 is TGTGCCAGCAGCCCCTACTCGAACACCGGGGAGCTGTTTTTT.

The chain has TRBV4-3 and TRBJ1-4, with D possibly matching TRBD1 (5 bases). V lost 0 bases and J lost 7, with 15 bases in between. The CDR3 extends over 16 amino acids. Looked up from germline, CDR1 is LGHNA and CDR2 is YSLEER. The CDR3 loop reads CASSQDHSGRREKLFF. CDR3 coding DNA: TGCGCCAGCAGCCAAGATCATTCAGGGAGGCGTGAAAAACTGTTTTTT.

The chain is built from TRBV19 and TRBJ1-5; D possibly corresponds to TRBD1 (5 bases). The CDR3 runs 14 residues. In germline, CDR1 is LNHDA, CDR2 SQIVND (reference sequence). V lost 2 bases and J lost 7, with 12 bases in between. DNA of the CDR3: TGTGCCAGTAGTATAACAGGCCCGGCGCAGCCCCAGCATTTT. Encoded protein: CASSITGPAQPQHF.

This clone was seen only a few times. The rearrangement joins TRBV28 to TRBJ1-3; 9 bases agree with TRBD1. CDR3 size: 15 residues. Germline lookup yields CDR1 MDHEN and CDR2 SYDVKM. V gave up 6 bases and J gave up 11 bases; unmatched junction bases: 14. CDR3 nucleotides: TGTGCCAGCAGCTACAAAGGGACAGGGAAAATAGCCATATATTTT. This encodes CASSYKGTGKIAIYF.

This sequence joins TRBV4-2 and TRBJ2-1; possibly TRBD2 for D (6 bases). This CDR3 spans 15 amino acids. Looked up from germline, CDR1 is LGHNA and CDR2 is YNFKEQ. V lost 4 bases and J 6 bases, leaving 16 bases between the germline ends. CDR3 protein: CASSRLEGVRNEQFF. The CDR3 nucleotides read TGTGCCAGCAGCCGTCTGGAGGGAGTCCGCAATGAGCAGTTCTTC.

The chain couples TRBV28 to TRBJ2-7; possibly TRBD1 for D (6 bases). The CDR3 covers 11 residues. Germline V gene data show CDR1 as MDHEN and CDR2 as SYDVKM. The V end was cut by 5 bases, the J end by 8 bases, with 10 bases between. This CDR3 reads CASSNRDQQYF. In nucleotides, the CDR3 is TGTGCCAGCAGTAACAGGGACCAGCAGTACTTC.

In this sample, this clone turned up once. The chain links TRBV6-2 or TRBV6-3 to TRBJ2-2; tentative D call: TRBD2 (5 bases). The V gene lost 4 bases and the J gene lost 7 bases, with 16 bases spanning the gap. Per germline, CDR1 MNHEY and CDR2 SVGEGT. The CDR3 has 15 residues. Here the CDR3 DNA reads TGTGCCAGCAGTTTTCGCGGACTTGAGGGCGGGGAGCTGTTTTTT. Residues: CASSFRGLEGGELFF.

The CDR3 DNA follows: TGTGCCAGCAGCCCAGTCGAGACAGGAATACGTGAGCAGTTCTTC. Its protein is CASSPVETGIREQFF. The chain carries TRBV11-2 and TRBJ2-1; weak D call: TRBD1 (6 bases). Trimming pared 5 bases from V and 9 bases from J, leaving 20 bases between. This CDR3 is 15 amino acids long. Germline assignment: CDR1 SGHAT and CDR2 FQNNGV.

This clone was found a few times. The chain has TRBV5-4 and TRBJ1-2; D gene unclear. The germline V gene encodes CDR1 SGHNT and CDR2 YYREEE (reference sequence). V gave up 4 bases and J gave up 1 base, with 14 bases separating them. This CDR3 is 15 amino acids long. The chain's CDR3 is CASSLGGGVNYGYTF. The CDR3 nucleotides are TGTGCCAGCAGCCTTGGAGGCGGGGTTAACTATGGCTACACCTTC.

The chain's CDR3 is CASSFNRGRVTEAFF. The CDR3 DNA follows: TGTGCCAGCAGTTTTAACAGGGGGCGCGTTACTGAAGCTTTCTTT. The rearrangement uses TRBV28 and TRBJ1-1; TRBD1 matches at 9 bases. Germline V lookup: CDR1 MDHEN, CDR2 SYDVKM. J gave up 5 bases and V 3 bases, and 7 bases lay outside the gene matches. This CDR3 spans 15 amino acids.

V usage is TRBV5-1 and J usage is TRBJ2-2; D gene uncertain. V was pared by 4 bases and J by 6 bases, with 13 bases between. The germline V gene has CDR1 SGHRS and CDR2 YFSETQ. The CDR3 has 14 residues. The CDR3 coding sequence is TGCGCCAGCAGCCTTAACCCCCCGGCCGGGGAGCTGTTTTTT. Its protein product is CASSLNPPAGELFF.

The count of this clone is one. As DNA, the CDR3 is TGTGCCAGCAGCCCCAGGACTAGCGGGAGTCAAACCGGGGAGCTGTTTTTT. Encoded protein: CASSPRTSGSQTGELFF. The rearrangement joins TRBV7-6 to TRBJ2-2; 13 bases are shared with TRBD2. Germline lookup yields CDR1 SGHVS and CDR2 FNYEAQ. Unmatched junction bases numbered 8, after V lost 5 bases and J lost 5 bases. The CDR3 has 17 residues. Combining the CDR3 with reference TRBV7-6 and TRBJ2-2 gives the whole variable domain GAGVSQSPRYKVTKRGQDVALRCDPISGHVSLYWYRQALGQGPEFLTYFNYEAQQDKSGLPNDRFSAERPEGSISTLTIQRTEQRDSAMYRCASSPRTSGSQTGELFFGEGSRLTVL.

The chain employs TRBV27 and TRBJ1-2; D may be TRBD1 (6 bases). Germline values: CDR1 MNHEY, CDR2 SMNVEV (reference sequence). The CDR3 runs to 16 residues. V was clipped by 5 bases and J by 4 bases, with 20 bases between them. DNA of the CDR3: TGTGCCAGCAGTCATAACTACAGGGTCGAGCCCTATGGCTACACCTTC. Protein sequence: CASSHNYRVEPYGYTF.

The J gene is TRBJ2-7, the V gene TRBV28; the match to TRBD2 covers 14 bases. CDR1 is MDHEN and CDR2 is SYDVKM in the germline V gene. Trimming removed 5 bases from V and 3 bases from J; junction bases left unmatched: 6. The length of the CDR3 is 16 residues. CDR3 coding DNA: TGTGCCAGCAGTCGACCGGGACTAGCGGGAGTCTACGAGCAGTACTTC. Protein product: CASSRPGLAGVYEQYF. Full variable domain (outside the CDR3, taken from reference TRBV28 and TRBJ2-7): DVKVTQSSRYLVKRTGEKVFLECVQDMDHENMFWYRQDPGLGLRLIYFSYDVKMKEKGDIPEGYSVSREKKERFSLILESASTNQTSMYLCASSRPGLAGVYEQYFGPGTRLTVT.